This T cell receptor (beta chain) is from a study of T cell changes during pregnancy in multiple sclerosis. CDR1 SNHLY and CDR2 FYNNEI come from the germline V gene. The CDR3 loop spans 14 amino acids. V shed 2 bases and J shed 0 bases, with 6 bases lying between them. Profiled with immunoSEQ multiplex PCR; TCRdb holds only in-frame clones, not every one. The sample consists of just over 60,000 clones, 92% of them appearing once. This TCR derives from a female donor in good health, enrolled as a control in a pregnancy study. This material consisted of peripheral blood, taken in the second trimester of pregnancy. The rearrangement links TRBV2 to TRBJ2-3; weak D call: TRBD1 (6 bases). As DNA, the CDR3 is TGTGCCAGCAGTGAACAGGGGAGCACAGATACGCAGTATTTT. Its protein product is CASSEQGSTDTQYF.